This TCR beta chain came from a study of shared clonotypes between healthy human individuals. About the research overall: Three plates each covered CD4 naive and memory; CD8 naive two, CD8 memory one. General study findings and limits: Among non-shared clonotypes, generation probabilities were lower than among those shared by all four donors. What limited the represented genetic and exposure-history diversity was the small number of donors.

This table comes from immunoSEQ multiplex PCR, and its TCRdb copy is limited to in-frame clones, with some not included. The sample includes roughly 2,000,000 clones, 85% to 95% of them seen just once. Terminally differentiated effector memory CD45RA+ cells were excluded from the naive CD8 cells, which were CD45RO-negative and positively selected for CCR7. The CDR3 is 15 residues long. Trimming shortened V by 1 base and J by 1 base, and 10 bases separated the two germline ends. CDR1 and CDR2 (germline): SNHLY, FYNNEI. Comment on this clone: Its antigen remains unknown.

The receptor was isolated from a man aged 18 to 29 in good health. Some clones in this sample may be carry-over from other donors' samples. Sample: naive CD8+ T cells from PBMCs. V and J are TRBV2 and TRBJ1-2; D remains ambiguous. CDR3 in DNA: TGTGCCAGCAGTGAAGACTACAGAGATAACTATGGCTACACCTTC. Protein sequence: CASSEDYRDNYGYTF.